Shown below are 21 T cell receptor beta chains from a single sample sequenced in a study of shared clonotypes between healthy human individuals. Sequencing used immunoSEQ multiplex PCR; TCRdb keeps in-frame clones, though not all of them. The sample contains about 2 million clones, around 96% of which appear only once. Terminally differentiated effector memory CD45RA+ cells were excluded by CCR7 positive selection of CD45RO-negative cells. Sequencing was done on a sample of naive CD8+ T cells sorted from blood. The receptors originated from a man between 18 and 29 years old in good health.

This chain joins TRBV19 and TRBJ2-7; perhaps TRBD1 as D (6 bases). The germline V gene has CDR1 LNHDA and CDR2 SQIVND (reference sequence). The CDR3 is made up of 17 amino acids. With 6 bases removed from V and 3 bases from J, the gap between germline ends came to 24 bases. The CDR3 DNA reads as TGTGCCAGTAGCACCATTTTGGGACAAGATTTTCACTACGAGCAGTACTTC. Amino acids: CASSTILGQDFHYEQYF.

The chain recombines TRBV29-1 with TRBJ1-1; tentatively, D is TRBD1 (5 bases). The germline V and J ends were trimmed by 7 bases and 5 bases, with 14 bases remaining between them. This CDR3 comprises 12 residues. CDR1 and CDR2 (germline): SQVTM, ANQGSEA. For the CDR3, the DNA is TGCAGCGCCGAGGGAGGGGAAACTGAAGCTTTCTTT. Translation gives CSAEGGETEAFF.

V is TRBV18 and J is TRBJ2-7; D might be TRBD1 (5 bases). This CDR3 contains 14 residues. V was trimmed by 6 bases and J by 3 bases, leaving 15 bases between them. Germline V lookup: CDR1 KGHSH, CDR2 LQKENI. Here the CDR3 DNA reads TGTGCCAGCTCGGATGACAGAAGGGACTACGAGCAGTACTTC. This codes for CASSDDRRDYEQYF.

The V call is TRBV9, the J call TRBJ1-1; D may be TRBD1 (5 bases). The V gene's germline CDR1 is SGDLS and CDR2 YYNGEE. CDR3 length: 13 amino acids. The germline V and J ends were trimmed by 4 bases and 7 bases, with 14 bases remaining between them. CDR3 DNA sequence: TGTGCCAGCAGCCCGATGGGGGAAAATGAAGCTTTCTTT. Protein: CASSPMGENEAFF. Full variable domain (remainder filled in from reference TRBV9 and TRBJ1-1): DSGVTQTPKHLITATGQRVTLRCSPRSGDLSVYWYQQSLDQGLQFLIQYYNGEERAKGNILERFSAQQFPDLHSELNLSSLELGDSALYFCASSPMGENEAFFGQGTRLTVV.

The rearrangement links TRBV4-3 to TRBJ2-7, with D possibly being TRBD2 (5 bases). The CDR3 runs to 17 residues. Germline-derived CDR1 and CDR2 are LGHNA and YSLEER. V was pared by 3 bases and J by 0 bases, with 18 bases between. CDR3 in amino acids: CASSHNTHGVSSYEQYF. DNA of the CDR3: TGCGCCAGCAGCCATAACACACACGGGGTTAGCTCCTACGAGCAGTACTTC.

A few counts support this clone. CDR3 sequence: CAWSVLGIRETQYF. CDR3 bases: TGTGCCTGGAGTGTACTCGGCATCCGAGAGACCCAGTACTTC. The chain employs TRBV30 and TRBJ2-5; D gene unclear. V lost 0 bases and J lost 4, with 12 bases in between. The CDR3 has 14 amino acids. In germline, CDR1 is GTSNPN, CDR2 SVGIG (reference sequence).

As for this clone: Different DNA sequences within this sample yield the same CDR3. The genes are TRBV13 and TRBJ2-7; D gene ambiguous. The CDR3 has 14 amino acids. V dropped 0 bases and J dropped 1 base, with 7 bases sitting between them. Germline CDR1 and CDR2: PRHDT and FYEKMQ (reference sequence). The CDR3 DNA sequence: TGTGCCAGCAGCTTAGGAGTAGGGTCCTACGAGCAGTACTTC. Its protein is CASSLGVGSYEQYF.

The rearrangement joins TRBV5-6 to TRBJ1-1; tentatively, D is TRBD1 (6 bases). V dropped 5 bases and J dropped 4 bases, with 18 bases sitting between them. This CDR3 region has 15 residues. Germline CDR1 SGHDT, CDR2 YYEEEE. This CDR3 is CASSNPTGWGTEAFF. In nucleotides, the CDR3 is TGTGCCAGCAGTAATCCTACAGGGTGGGGCACTGAAGCTTTCTTT.

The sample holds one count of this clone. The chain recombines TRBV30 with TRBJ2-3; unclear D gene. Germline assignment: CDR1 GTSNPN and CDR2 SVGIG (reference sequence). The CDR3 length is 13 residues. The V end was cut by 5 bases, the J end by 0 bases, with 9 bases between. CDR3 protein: CAWDRMSTDTQYF. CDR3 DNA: TGTGCCTGGGACCGAATGAGCACAGATACGCAGTATTTT.

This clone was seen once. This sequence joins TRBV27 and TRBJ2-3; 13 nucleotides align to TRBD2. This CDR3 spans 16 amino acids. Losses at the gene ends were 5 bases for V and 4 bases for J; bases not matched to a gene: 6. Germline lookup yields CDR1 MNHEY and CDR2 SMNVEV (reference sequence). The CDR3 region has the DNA TGTGCCAGCAGTCAGGGACTAGCGGGATTGGCAGATACGCAGTATTTT. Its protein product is CASSQGLAGLADTQYF.

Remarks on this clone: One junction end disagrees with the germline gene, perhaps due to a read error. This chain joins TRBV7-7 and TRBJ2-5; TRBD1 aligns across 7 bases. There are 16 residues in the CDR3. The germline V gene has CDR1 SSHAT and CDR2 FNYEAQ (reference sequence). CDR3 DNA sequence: TGTGCTAGCAGCACGAACCGGGACAGCAGACAAGAGACCCAGTACTTC. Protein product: CASSTNRDSRQETQYF. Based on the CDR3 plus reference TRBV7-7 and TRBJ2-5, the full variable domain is GAGVSQSPRYKVTKRGQDVTLRCDPISSHATLYWYQQALGQGPEFLTYFNYEAQPDKSGLPSDRFSAERPEGSISTLTIQRTEQRDSAMYRCASSTNRDSRQETQYFGPGTRLLVL.

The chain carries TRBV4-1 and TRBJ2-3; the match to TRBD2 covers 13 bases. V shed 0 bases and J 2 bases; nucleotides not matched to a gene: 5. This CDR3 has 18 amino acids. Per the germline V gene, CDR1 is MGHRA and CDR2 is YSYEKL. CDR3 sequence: CASSQDLGLAGVTDTQYF. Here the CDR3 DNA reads TGCGCCAGCAGCCAAGATTTAGGACTAGCGGGGGTCACAGATACGCAGTATTTT.

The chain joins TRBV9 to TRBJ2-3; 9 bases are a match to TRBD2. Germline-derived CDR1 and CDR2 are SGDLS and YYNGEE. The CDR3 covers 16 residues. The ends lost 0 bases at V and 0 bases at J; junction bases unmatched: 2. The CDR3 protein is CASSVGLAESTDTQYF. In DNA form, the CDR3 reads TGTGCCAGCAGCGTAGGACTAGCGGAAAGCACAGATACGCAGTATTTT.

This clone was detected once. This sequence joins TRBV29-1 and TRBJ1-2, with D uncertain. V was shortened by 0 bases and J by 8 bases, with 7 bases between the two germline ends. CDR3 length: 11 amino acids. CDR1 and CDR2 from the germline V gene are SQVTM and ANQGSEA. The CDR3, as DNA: TGCAGCGTTGAAGATTCGTGGGGCTACACCTTC. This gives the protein CSVEDSWGYTF.

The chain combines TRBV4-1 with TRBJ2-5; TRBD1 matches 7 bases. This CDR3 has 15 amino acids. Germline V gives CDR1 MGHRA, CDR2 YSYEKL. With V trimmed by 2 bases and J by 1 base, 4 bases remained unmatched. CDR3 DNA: TGCGCCAGCAGCCAACAGGGACAGCTCCAAGAGACCCAGTACTTC. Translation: CASSQQGQLQETQYF.

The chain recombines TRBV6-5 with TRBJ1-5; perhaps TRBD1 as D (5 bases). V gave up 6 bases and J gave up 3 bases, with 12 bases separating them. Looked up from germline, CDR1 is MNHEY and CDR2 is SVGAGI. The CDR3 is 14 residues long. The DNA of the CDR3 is TGTGCCAGCAGAGTGGACGGACACAATCAGCCCCAGCATTTT. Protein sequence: CASRVDGHNQPQHF.

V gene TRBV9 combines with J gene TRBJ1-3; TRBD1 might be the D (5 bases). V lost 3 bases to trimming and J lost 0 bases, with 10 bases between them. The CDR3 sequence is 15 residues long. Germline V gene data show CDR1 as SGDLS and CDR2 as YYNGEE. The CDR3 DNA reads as TGTGCCAGCAGCGAGGGACCGATCTCTGGAAACACCATATATTTT. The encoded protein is CASSEGPISGNTIYF.

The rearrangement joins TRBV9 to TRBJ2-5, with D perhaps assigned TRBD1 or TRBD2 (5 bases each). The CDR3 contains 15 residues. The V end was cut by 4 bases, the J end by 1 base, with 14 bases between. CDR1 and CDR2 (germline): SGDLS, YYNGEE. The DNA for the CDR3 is TGTGCCAGCAGCTCAGGGACGGCGTCCCAAGAGACCCAGTACTTC. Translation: CASSSGTASQETQYF.

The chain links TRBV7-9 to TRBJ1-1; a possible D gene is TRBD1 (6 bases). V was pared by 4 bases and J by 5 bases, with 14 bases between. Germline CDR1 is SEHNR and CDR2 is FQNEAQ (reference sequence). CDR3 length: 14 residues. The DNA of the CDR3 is TGTGCCAGCAGCTCAATACAGGGTGGGACTGAAGCTTTCTTT. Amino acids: CASSSIQGGTEAFF.

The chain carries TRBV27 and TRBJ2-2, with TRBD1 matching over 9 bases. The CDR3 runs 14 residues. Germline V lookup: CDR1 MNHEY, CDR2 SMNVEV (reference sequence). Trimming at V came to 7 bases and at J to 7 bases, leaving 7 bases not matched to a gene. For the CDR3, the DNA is TGTGCCAGCAACTACAGGGGGCTTAGCGGGGAGCTGTTTTTT. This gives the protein CASNYRGLSGELFF.

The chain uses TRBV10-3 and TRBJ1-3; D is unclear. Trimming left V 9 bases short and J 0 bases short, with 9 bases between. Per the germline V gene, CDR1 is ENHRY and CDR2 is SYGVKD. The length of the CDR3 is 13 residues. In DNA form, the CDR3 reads TGTGCCATACGACGGATCTCTGGAAACACCATATATTTT. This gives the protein CAIRRISGNTIYF.